The TCR beta chain described here comes from a study of TIL therapy for anti-PD-1-resistant metastatic lung cancer. Study-wide findings and caveats: This highly selected cohort may not generalize to typical lung cancer patients. TIL clonotype persistence in blood showed no apparent association with response.

This clone was counted once. Antigen: not known. CDR1 SGHRS and CDR2 YFSETQ come from the germline V gene. The CDR3 length is 17 residues. Trimming at V came to 3 bases and at J to 0 bases, leaving 3 bases not matched to a gene. Sequencing used immunoSEQ v3. Survey-level samples got 1.5 million to 2 million read pairs; deep-level samples got about 4.5-6.5 million. TCRdb's copy holds only in-frame clones and misses some; the assay was immunoSEQ multiplex PCR. Seen here are some 52,000 clones, roughly 85% observed once, and the top ten hold under 5.5%. Time point described: pre-treatment sample, taken before nivolumab and TIL therapy. Stage 4 NSCLC adults joined between October 2017 and 2020.

The rearrangement joins TRBV5-1 to TRBJ2-1; 13 bases fit TRBD2. Sequenced here: blood, sampled at baseline. The receptor's source is a woman between 30 and 80 years old with non-small cell lung cancer. The CDR3 DNA reads as TGCGCCAGCAGCTACCGGACTAGCGGGAGCTCCTACAATGAGCAGTTCTTC. Protein product: CASSYRTSGSSYNEQFF.